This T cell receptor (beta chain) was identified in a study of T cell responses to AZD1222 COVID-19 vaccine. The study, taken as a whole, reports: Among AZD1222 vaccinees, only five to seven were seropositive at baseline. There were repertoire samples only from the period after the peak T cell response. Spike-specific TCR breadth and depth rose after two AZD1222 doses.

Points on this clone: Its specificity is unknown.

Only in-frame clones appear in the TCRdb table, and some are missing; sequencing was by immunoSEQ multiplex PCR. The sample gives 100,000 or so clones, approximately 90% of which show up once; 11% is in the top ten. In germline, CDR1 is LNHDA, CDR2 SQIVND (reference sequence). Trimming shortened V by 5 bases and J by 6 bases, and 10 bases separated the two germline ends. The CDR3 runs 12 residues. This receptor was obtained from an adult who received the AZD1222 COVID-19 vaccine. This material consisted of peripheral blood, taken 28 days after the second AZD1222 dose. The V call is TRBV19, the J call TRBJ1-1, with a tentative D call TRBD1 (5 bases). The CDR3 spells CASSPGFAEAFF. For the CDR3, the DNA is TGTGCCAGTAGTCCAGGGTTTGCTGAAGCTTTCTTT.